Below, one T cell receptor beta chain is given with its context. Antigen: not known. Germline-derived CDR1 and CDR2 are MNHEY and SVGAGI. The CDR3 has 13 amino acids. V lost 9 bases and J lost 0, with 12 bases in between. These data come from a study of cytomegalovirus exposure and HLA in healthy donors. Generated by immunoSEQ multiplex PCR, the TCRdb table keeps only in-frame clones and is missing some. The table records 130,000 or so clones, about nine tenths of them present only once. The study's findings and limits: A list of roughly 160 TCR beta chains associated with cytomegalovirus was given. Cytomegalovirus status was reportedly diagnosed by the classifier with high specificity and sensitivity.

The J gene is TRBJ2-7, the V gene TRBV6-5; unclear D gene. The TCR comes from a man aged 25-45 years in good health and CMV-seronegative. Sample: PBMCs. This CDR3 reads CASKAVNSYEQYF. The CDR3 DNA sequence: TGTGCCAGTAAGGCGGTCAACTCCTACGAGCAGTACTTC.